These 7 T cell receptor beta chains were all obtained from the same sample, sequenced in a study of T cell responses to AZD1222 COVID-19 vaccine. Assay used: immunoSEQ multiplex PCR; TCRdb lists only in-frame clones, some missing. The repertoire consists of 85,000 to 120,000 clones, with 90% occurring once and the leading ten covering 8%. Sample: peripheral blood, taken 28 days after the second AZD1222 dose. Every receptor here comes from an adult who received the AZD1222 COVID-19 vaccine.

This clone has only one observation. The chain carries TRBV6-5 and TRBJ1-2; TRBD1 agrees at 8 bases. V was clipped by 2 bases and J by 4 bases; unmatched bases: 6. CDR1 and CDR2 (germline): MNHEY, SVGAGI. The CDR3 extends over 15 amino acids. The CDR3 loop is CASSYGDRGSYGYTF. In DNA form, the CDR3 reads TGTGCCAGCAGTTACGGAGACAGGGGATCCTATGGCTACACCTTC.

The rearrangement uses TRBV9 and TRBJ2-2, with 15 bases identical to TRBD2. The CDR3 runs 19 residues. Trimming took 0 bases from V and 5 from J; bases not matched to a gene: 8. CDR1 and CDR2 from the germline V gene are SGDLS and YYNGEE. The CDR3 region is CASSVASGTSGGRTGELFF. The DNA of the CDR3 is TGTGCCAGCAGCGTAGCCTCCGGGACTAGCGGGGGGAGGACCGGGGAGCTGTTTTTT.

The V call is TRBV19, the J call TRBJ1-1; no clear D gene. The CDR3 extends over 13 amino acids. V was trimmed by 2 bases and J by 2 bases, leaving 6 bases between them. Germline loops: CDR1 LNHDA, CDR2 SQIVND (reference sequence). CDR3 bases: TGTGCCAGTAGTATACAGAGAAACACTGAAGCTTTCTTT. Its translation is CASSIQRNTEAFF.

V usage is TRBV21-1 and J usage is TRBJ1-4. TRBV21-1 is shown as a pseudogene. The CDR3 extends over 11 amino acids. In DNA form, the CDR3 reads TGTGCCATAGGAGAAAATGAAAAACTGTTTTTT. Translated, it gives CAIGENEKLFF.

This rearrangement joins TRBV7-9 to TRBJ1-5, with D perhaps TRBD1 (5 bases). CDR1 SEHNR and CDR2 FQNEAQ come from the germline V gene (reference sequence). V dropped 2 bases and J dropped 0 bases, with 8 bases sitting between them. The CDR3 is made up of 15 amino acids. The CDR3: CASSLSGPSNQPQHF. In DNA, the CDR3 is TGTGCCAGCAGCTTATCAGGGCCTAGCAATCAGCCCCAGCATTTT.

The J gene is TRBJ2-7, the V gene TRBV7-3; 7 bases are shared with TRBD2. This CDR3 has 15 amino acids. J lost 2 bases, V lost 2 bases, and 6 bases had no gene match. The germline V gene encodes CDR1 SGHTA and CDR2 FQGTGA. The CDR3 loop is CASSLGASGPYEQYF. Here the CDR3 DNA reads TGTGCCAGCAGCTTAGGGGCTAGCGGTCCCTACGAGCAGTACTTC.

The CDR3 DNA follows: TGTGCCAGCAGCTTGACAGGGTTGGGCACAGATACGCAGTATTTT. Translating gives CASSLTGLGTDTQYF. This rearrangement joins TRBV5-6 to TRBJ2-3; D is possibly TRBD1 (6 bases). In germline, CDR1 is SGHDT, CDR2 YYEEEE. The CDR3 runs 15 residues. Trimming left V 1 base short and J 1 base short, with 10 bases between.